Each of the 20 T cell receptor beta chains below was sequenced from the same sample in a study of T cell responses to AZD1222 COVID-19 vaccine. This table comes from immunoSEQ multiplex PCR, and its TCRdb copy is limited to in-frame clones, with some not included. The sample has more than 95,000 clones, about 92% seen once. The sample in question was peripheral blood, obtained on day 0 of AZD1222 vaccination. These receptors were taken from an adult in good health.

This chain links TRBV5-3 with TRBJ1-5; TRBD1 aligns across 7 bases. Being an ORF, TRBV5-3 has a function that is uncertain. This CDR3 comprises 16 residues. The ends lost 4 bases at V and 4 bases at J; junction bases unmatched: 11. CDR3 in amino acids: CARSLWYRGINQPQHF. CDR3 nucleotides: TGTGCCAGAAGCCTTTGGTACAGGGGAATAAATCAGCCCCAGCATTTT.

V gene TRBV6-5 combines with J gene TRBJ1-3; D is unclear. CDR3 size: 15 residues. Germline V gene lookup returns CDR1 MNHEY and CDR2 SVGAGI. The V gene lost 6 bases and the J gene lost 2 bases, with 14 bases spanning the gap. Here the CDR3 reads CASSLMVLPGNTIYF. As DNA, the CDR3 is TGTGCCAGCAGCTTAATGGTCTTACCTGGAAACACCATATATTTT.

The V and J genes are TRBV6-5 and TRBJ2-7, with 8 bases identical to TRBD2. V shed 7 bases, J shed 4 bases, and the junction held 9 bases outside the gene matches. CDR3 length: 14 residues. Germline loops: CDR1 MNHEY, CDR2 SVGAGI. This CDR3 reads CASKKAGEVYEQYF. CDR3 bases: TGTGCCAGCAAAAAAGCGGGAGAGGTTTACGAGCAGTACTTC.

The V gene is TRBV10-1, the J gene TRBJ1-1; no definite D call. Germline V gives CDR1 WNHNN, CDR2 SYGVQD (reference sequence). The length of the CDR3 is 18 residues. Here the CDR3 reads CAHNPHSGADTPDTEAFF. In DNA form, the CDR3 reads TGCGCACACAATCCACACTCAGGTGCTGATACCCCGGACACTGAAGCTTTCTTT.

The chain links TRBV4-1 to TRBJ2-2; D may be TRBD2 (6 bases). The CDR3 is 14 amino acids. V gave up 4 bases and J gave up 6 bases, with 12 bases separating them. CDR1 and CDR2 (germline): MGHRA, YSYEKL. CDR3 protein: CASSPPTSPGELFF. The DNA of the CDR3 is TGCGCCAGCAGCCCCCCGACTAGTCCCGGGGAGCTGTTTTTT.

The J gene is TRBJ2-4, the V gene TRBV7-9, with 9 nucleotides matching TRBD1. The CDR3 is 13 amino acids. Germline V lookup: CDR1 SEHNR, CDR2 FQNEAQ (reference sequence). With 6 bases clipped from V and 9 bases from J, the junction kept 6 bases outside the gene matches. The CDR3 protein is CASSSGQGGIQYF. CDR3 nucleotide sequence: TGTGCCAGCAGTTCGGGACAGGGTGGCATTCAGTACTTC.

The V call is TRBV5-8, the J call TRBJ2-4; no reliable D call. The V gene's germline CDR1 is SGHTS and CDR2 YDEGEE. Deletions cut 4 bases from V and 1 base from J, with 15 bases between. The CDR3 contains 16 residues. CDR3 nucleotides: TGTGCCAGCAGCCGTCGTACGGAATGGGCCAAAAACATTCAGTACTTC. Protein: CASSRRTEWAKNIQYF.

CDR3: CAKGTADNQPQHF. DNA of the CDR3: TGTGCCAAAGGGACAGCTGATAATCAGCCCCAGCATTTT. V is TRBV24-1 and J is TRBJ1-5, with 7 bases matching TRBD1. V shed 11 bases, J shed 4 bases, and the junction held 7 bases outside the gene matches. Germline lookup yields CDR1 KGHDR and CDR2 SFDVKD. CDR3 size: 13 residues.

J is TRBJ1-3 and V is TRBV7-9; D unclear. Between the trimmed V and J ends, which lost 1 base and 7 bases, there was a span of 5 bases. Germline V gene lookup returns CDR1 SEHNR and CDR2 FQNEAQ (reference sequence). The CDR3 is 12 residues long. DNA for the CDR3: TGTGCCAGCAGCTTAGTCCTGAACACCATATATTTT. Residues: CASSLVLNTIYF.

The chain is built from TRBV28 and TRBJ2-5; a weak D match, TRBD2 (7 bases). CDR3 length: 14 residues. Trimming took 7 bases from V and 2 from J, leaving 14 bases between them. CDR1 MDHEN and CDR2 SYDVKM come from the germline V gene. The CDR3: CASTVGGTQETQYF. In DNA, the CDR3 is TGTGCCAGCACCGTGGGGGGGACACAAGAGACCCAGTACTTC.

The chain has TRBV5-1 and TRBJ2-5, with 12 nucleotides matching TRBD2. The germline gives CDR1 SGHRS, CDR2 YFSETQ. The CDR3 loop spans 18 amino acids. The V and J ends lost 7 bases and 9 bases, in that order; junction bases with no gene match: 22. As DNA, the CDR3 is TGCGCCAGCCTACGCAGGACCCGACTAGCGGGAGCTGGGGGGGCCCAGTACTTC. Translating gives CASLRRTRLAGAGGAQYF.

The chain combines TRBV19 with TRBJ2-3, with TRBD2 identical over 11 bases. J was trimmed by 0 bases and V by 10 bases; bases with no gene match: 12. The CDR3 contains 17 residues. Per the germline V gene, CDR1 is LNHDA and CDR2 is SQIVND (reference sequence). DNA of the CDR3: TGTGCCACCAGTAGGCAGCGGACTAGCGGGAGCACAGATACGCAGTATTTT. Its protein is CATSRQRTSGSTDTQYF.

This clone appeared a single time. At one end, the junction sequence differs from germline, possibly due to a read error. The chain links TRBV6-6 to TRBJ1-1, with D hard to call. In germline, CDR1 is MNHNY, CDR2 SVGAGI (reference sequence). The CDR3 spans 13 residues. The CDR3 is CASSYSNQYEGFF. The CDR3 region has the DNA TGTGCCAGCAGTTACTCGAATCAGTACGAAGGTTTCTTT.

CDR3 sequence: CASSLTGKNTEAFF. In DNA form, the CDR3 reads TGTGCCAGCTCACTTACAGGGAAGAACACTGAAGCTTTCTTT. This chain connects TRBV18 to TRBJ1-1, with a tentative D call TRBD1 (6 bases). CDR3 length: 14 amino acids. Germline CDR1 KGHSH, CDR2 LQKENI. Deletions cut 4 bases from V and 1 base from J, with 10 bases between.

The chain links TRBV5-3 to TRBJ2-2, with D possibly being TRBD1 (6 bases). TRBV5-3 is an open reading frame whose function is uncertain. The CDR3 is 14 residues long. Trimming pared 6 bases from V and 3 bases from J, leaving 12 bases between. Written as DNA, the CDR3 is TGTGCCAGAAAGGACAGACCGGACACCGGGGAGCTGTTTTTT. Amino acids: CARKDRPDTGELFF.

The chain recombines TRBV3-1 (or the pseudogene TRBV3-2) with TRBJ2-1; D not certain. The length of the CDR3 is 15 residues. Deletions cut 2 bases from V and 2 bases from J, with 10 bases between. Germline V lookup: CDR1 LGHDT, CDR2 YNNKEL (reference sequence). CDR3 in amino acids: CASSQPRLAYNEQFF. Written as DNA, the CDR3 is TGTGCCAGCAGCCAACCTAGACTCGCCTACAATGAGCAGTTCTTC.

This chain joins TRBV28 and TRBJ2-5; D call uncertain. Looked up from germline, CDR1 is MDHEN and CDR2 is SYDVKM. The CDR3 has 14 amino acids. The V end was cut by 4 bases, the J end by 0 bases, with 9 bases between. Here the CDR3 DNA reads TGTGCCAGCAGTTACTCCCCAGACCAAGAGACCCAGTACTTC. It is translated as CASSYSPDQETQYF. The full variable domain, completed using reference TRBV28 and TRBJ2-5, is DVKVTQSSRYLVKRTGEKVFLECVQDMDHENMFWYRQDPGLGLRLIYFSYDVKMKEKGDIPEGYSVSREKKERFSLILESASTNQTSMYLCASSYSPDQETQYFGPGTRLLVL.

The rearrangement uses TRBV10-2 and TRBJ1-5; TRBD1 might be the D (6 bases). With 6 bases removed from V and 5 bases from J, the gap between germline ends came to 14 bases. The CDR3 has 14 amino acids. From germline, CDR1 is WSHSY and CDR2 SAAADI. CDR3 region: CASSGEQGYQPQHF. The CDR3 DNA reads as TGCGCCAGCAGCGGGGAACAGGGATATCAGCCCCAGCATTTT.

Concerning this clone itself: The junction departs from the called germline gene at one end, perhaps through a read error. The chain couples TRBV28 to TRBJ1-4, with TRBD1 identical over 7 bases. Germline assignment: CDR1 MDHEN and CDR2 SYDVKM. CDR3 length: 13 residues. This chain's CDR3 is CASTPVYSGTATF. As DNA, the CDR3 is TGTGCCAGCACCCCGGTTTACTCCGGGACAGCCACCTTT.

V is TRBV2 and J is TRBJ1-2; D uncertain. Trimming removed 1 base from V and 0 bases from J, with 9 bases in between. The CDR3 totals 15 residues. In germline, CDR1 is SNHLY, CDR2 FYNNEI. The CDR3 nucleotides read TGTGCCAGCAGTGAAGGGCGGACTTCTAACTATGGCTACACCTTC. Translating gives CASSEGRTSNYGYTF.